The clone carrying this TCR beta chain was recorded once. Antigen specificity is unknown. Vbeta (60) and Jbeta (13) primers were used in the PCR. The assay was immunoSEQ multiplex PCR, and TCRdb's table has in-frame clones only and misses some. This table has 150,000 or so clones, roughly 86% appearing once. Germline V gene lookup returns CDR1 ENHRY and CDR2 SYGVKD. Trimming took 2 bases from V and 10 from J, leaving 18 bases between them. CDR3 length: 15 residues. The data were taken from a study of cytomegalovirus exposure and HLA in healthy donors. Broader study findings: Cytomegalovirus association was assigned to 170 or so TCR beta chains.

This TCR came from a man aged 18 to 29 in good health and CMV-seropositive. The sample was PBMCs. V gene TRBV10-3 combines with J gene TRBJ1-5, with D unclear. This chain's CDR3 is CAISEGKTSWVPQHF. In nucleotides, the CDR3 is TGTGCCATCAGTGAGGGTAAGACATCCTGGGTTCCCCAGCATTTT.